This T cell receptor (beta chain) originates from a study of T cell responses to AZD1222 COVID-19 vaccine. Only a few counts were recorded for this clone. Its matching antigen is unknown. The CDR3 runs to 16 residues. Trimming pared 6 bases from V and 0 bases from J, leaving 15 bases between. The germline gives CDR1 KGHSH, CDR2 LQKENI. Study-level findings and limits: Mostly white British, mostly female donors; authors suggested clonal diversity may be underestimated. The CD4 TCRs associated with vaccination extended across spike and predominated at 160-218 and 743-854.

Method: immunoSEQ multiplex PCR; TCRdb's copy keeps in-frame clones and lacks some. There are some 80,000 clones in the sample; 88% occur only once, and more than 4.5% lies in the top ten. The chain uses TRBV18 and TRBJ1-5; D unresolved. Sequencing used peripheral blood, obtained on day 0 of MenACWY control vaccination. The sequence came from an adult in good health. The DNA of the CDR3 is TGTGCCAGCTCGACTAGTACAGTTAATAGCAATCAGCCCCAGCATTTT. This translates into CASSTSTVNSNQPQHF.